This T cell receptor (beta chain) was found in a study of CD8 T cells in ankylosing spondylitis. As for this clonotype: Its antigen is currently unknown.

General observations from the study: Disease-linked clones were CD8+ and relatively rare in peripheral blood. Ankylosing spondylitis blood appeared to be characterized by a TCR beta motif of about 8 highly homologous variants.

Quantitative 5'-RACE was performed with molecular barcodes, and it yielded the TCR beta libraries. One entry per CDR3 protein, called by TCRdb with MiXCR from the 5' RACE reads. The sample carries 750,000 to 850,000 distinct CDR3 sequences, 12% recorded once. CDR1 and CDR2 (germline): DFQATT, SNEGSKA (reference sequence). The CDR3 contains 11 residues. V gave up 5 bases and J gave up 3 bases, with 7 bases separating them. Sequenced: blood, either unsorted or a sorted T cell fraction (not recorded which). This TCR was sampled from a male donor with ankylosing spondylitis. The chain combines TRBV20-1 with TRBJ1-1; D is ambiguous. CDR3 bases: TGCAGTGCTCCGCAATACACTGAAGCTTTCTTT. It codes for CSAPQYTEAFF.